This entry lists 26 T cell receptor beta chains sequenced from one sample in a study of T-cell reconstitution after alpha-beta-depleted transplantation in children. Study-wide points: The main origin of T-cell counts and diversity one year after transplant was newly produced T cells.

TCRbeta library construction was performed incorporating unique molecular identifiers. TCRdb re-called the PCR reads with MiXCR, one entry per CDR3 protein. The sample lists fewer than 350,000 distinct CDR3 sequences; roughly 8.2% were seen once. These receptors are not linked to any known antigen. The specimen was peripheral blood, collected 360 days after TCRalphabeta/CD19-depleted stem cell transplant. Every receptor here comes from a female patient aged 2-15 years who had a stem cell transplant for Fanconi anemia, so the T cells may come from the graft donor.

This clonotype appeared a few times. This rearrangement joins TRBV7-2 to TRBJ1-2; no clear D gene. The germline CDR1 and CDR2 sequences are SGHTA and FQGNSA. Trimming pared 1 base from V and 8 bases from J, leaving 17 bases between. This CDR3 is built from 15 residues. The DNA for the CDR3 is TGTGCCAGCAGCTTAGGTAGCAGCCACGCCGGGGGCTACACCTTC. Its translation: CASSLGSSHAGGYTF. The complete variable domain, with remaining parts taken from reference TRBV7-2 and TRBJ1-2, reads GAGVSQSPSNKVTEKGKDVELRCDPISGHTALYWYRQSLGQGLEFLIYFQGNSAPDKSGLPSDRFSAERTGGSVSTLTIQRTQQEDSAVYLCASSLGSSHAGGYTFGSGTRLTVV.

The chain employs TRBV20-1 and TRBJ2-7, with 8 bases lining up with TRBD1. Germline CDR1 and CDR2: DFQATT and SNEGSKA (reference sequence). This CDR3 is built from 13 residues. V shed 3 bases, J shed 7 bases, and the junction held 8 bases outside the gene matches. Written as DNA, the CDR3 is TGCAGTGCTAGGTGGCAGGGGGCGCGGGAGCAGTACTTC. Translation gives CSARWQGAREQYF.

This clonotype was observed a handful of times. J is TRBJ1-2 and V is TRBV12-3 or TRBV12-4; 8 bases are shared with TRBD1. Trimming took 7 bases from V and 6 from J; bases not matched to a gene: 10. The CDR3 spans 14 residues. Written as DNA, the CDR3 is TGTGCCAGCATTGAAAGGGGCAGGGGGCATGGCTACACCTTC. Amino acids: CASIERGRGHGYTF.

This clonotype was observed a handful of times. The chain combines TRBV11-2 with TRBJ1-1; D perhaps matches TRBD1 (5 bases). Germline V gene lookup returns CDR1 SGHAT and CDR2 FQNNGV. The CDR3 loop spans 13 amino acids. The V and J ends lost 2 bases and 6 bases respectively, with 10 bases between them. CDR3 sequence: CASSLPNRPEAFF. The CDR3, as DNA: TGTGCCAGCAGCTTACCAAACAGGCCTGAAGCTTTCTTT. Based on the CDR3 plus reference TRBV11-2 and TRBJ1-1, the full variable domain is EAGVAQSPRYKIIEKRQSVAFWCNPISGHATLYWYQQILGQGPKLLIQFQNNGVVDDSQLPKDRFSAERLKGVDSTLKIQPAKLEDSAVYLCASSLPNRPEAFFGQGTRLTVV.

This clonotype has more than one count but fewer than ten. The gene calls are TRBV11-2 and TRBJ2-2, with 7 bases aligning to TRBD2. Germline-derived CDR1 and CDR2 are SGHAT and FQNNGV. The CDR3 has 14 amino acids. V trimming: 6 bases; J trimming: 7 bases; junction bases outside the gene matches: 8. Here the CDR3 DNA reads TGTGCCAGCAGTTGGGGGGGGGTCGGCGGGGAGCTGTTTTTT. Translated, it gives CASSWGGVGGELFF.

About this clonotype: The junction departs from germline at one end; a sequencing error may be responsible. The rearrangement joins TRBV20-1 to TRBJ2-5, with 12 bases identical to TRBD2. Germline values: CDR1 DFQATT, CDR2 SNEGSKA (reference sequence). The CDR3 length is 16 residues. CDR3 nucleotide sequence: TGCTGTGCTAGTAGGACTAGCGGGGCCAGGGAAGAGACCCAGTACTTC. Its translation: CCASRTSGAREETQYF.

This clonotype occurred a few times. The CDR3 bases are TGTGCCAGCAGCTCATACAGGGGATCTAGCACAGATACGCAGTATTTT. This codes for CASSSYRGSSTDTQYF. The chain has TRBV7-6 and TRBJ2-3, with 7 bases matching TRBD1. The CDR3 runs 16 residues. The junction had 7 bases not matched to a gene; V was cut back by 4 bases and J by 0 bases. CDR1 is SGHVS, CDR2 FNYEAQ, per germline.

Ten or more counts support this clonotype. The chain couples TRBV10-3 to TRBJ2-3, with 12 bases that match TRBD2. V gave up 4 bases and J gave up 5 bases; unmatched junction bases: 4. Germline CDR1 ENHRY, CDR2 SYGVKD. The CDR3 is made up of 15 amino acids. This CDR3 reads CAISGTSGKGDTQYF. Written as DNA, the CDR3 is TGTGCCATCAGTGGGACTAGCGGGAAGGGAGATACGCAGTATTTT.

Remarks on this clonotype: Being one base from a much bigger clone, this may be a read error. The chain carries TRBV3-1 and TRBJ2-1, with a weak D call TRBD1 (5 bases). The V gene's germline CDR1 is LGHDT and CDR2 YNNKEL (reference sequence). The CDR3 spans 14 residues. The CDR3 region has the DNA TGTGCCAGCAGCCACACAGGATCCTACAATGAGCATTTCTTC. It is translated as CASSHTGSYNEHFF.

This clonotype has at least ten counts. V gene TRBV5-6 combines with J gene TRBJ2-1; no definite D call. Germline V CDR1 and CDR2: SGHDT, YYEEEE. The CDR3 runs 16 residues. Trimming took 4 bases from V and 0 from J, leaving 14 bases between them. The CDR3, as DNA: TGTGCCAGCAGCCCGATAGGGCTGAGCTCCTACAATGAGCAGTTCTTC. It encodes CASSPIGLSSYNEQFF. Based on the CDR3 plus reference TRBV5-6 and TRBJ2-1, the full variable domain is DAGVTQSPTHLIKTRGQQVTLRCSPKSGHDTVSWYQQALGQGPQFIFQYYEEEERQRGNFPDRFSGHQFPNYSSELNVNALLLGDSALYLCASSPIGLSSYNEQFFGPGTRLTVL.

The sample holds many counts of this clonotype. V gene TRBV5-1 combines with J gene TRBJ2-2; 10 bases match TRBD1. Trimming removed 0 bases from V and 3 bases from J; junction bases left unmatched: 2. Per the germline V gene, CDR1 is SGHRS and CDR2 is YFSETQ. The CDR3 contains 16 residues. Here the CDR3 reads CASSLAGTGDTGELFF. CDR3 coding DNA: TGCGCCAGCAGCTTGGCCGGGACAGGGGACACCGGGGAGCTGTTTTTT.

This clonotype was counted ten times or more. This rearrangement joins TRBV6-5 to TRBJ2-7; no reliable D call. Germline loops: CDR1 MNHEY, CDR2 SVGAGI. This CDR3 has 11 amino acids. V was trimmed by 2 bases and J by 7 bases, leaving 6 bases between them. The CDR3 here is CASSYAGEQYV. CDR3 coding DNA: TGTGCCAGCAGTTACGCCGGAGAGCAGTACGTC.

This clonotype was counted many times. The rearrangement uses TRBV12-3 or TRBV12-4 and TRBJ2-7; D may be TRBD2 (6 bases). Trimming removed 6 bases at V and 3 bases at J, with 18 bases between. The CDR3 length is 15 residues. The CDR3 region is CASSVTAGGFYEQYF. For the CDR3, the DNA is TGTGCCAGCAGCGTGACTGCTGGGGGGTTCTACGAGCAGTACTTC.

In this sample, this clonotype turned up many times. The chain has TRBV3-1 and TRBJ2-5, with D tentatively TRBD2 (5 bases). The germline V gene has CDR1 LGHDT and CDR2 YNNKEL (reference sequence). Trimming pared 4 bases from V and 4 bases from J, leaving 10 bases between. CDR3 length: 13 amino acids. This CDR3 is CASSRRGGETQYF. The CDR3 DNA reads TGTGCCAGCAGCCGGCGAGGAGGAGAGACCCAGTACTTC.

This clonotype was seen ten or more times. V and J are TRBV7-9 and TRBJ2-7, with D perhaps being TRBD1 or TRBD2 (6 bases each). The CDR3 is 16 residues long. The germline gives CDR1 SEHNR, CDR2 FQNEAQ (reference sequence). V lost 0 bases and J 6 bases, leaving 18 bases between the germline ends. This CDR3 is CASSLAPGAHSSEQYF. The CDR3 nucleotides are TGTGCCAGCAGCTTAGCACCGGGGGCGCATAGTAGCGAGCAGTACTTC.

At least ten counts were recorded for this clonotype. The rearrangement joins TRBV9 to TRBJ1-6; TRBD1 agrees at 7 bases. The CDR3 consists of 19 residues. Germline assignment: CDR1 SGDLS and CDR2 YYNGEE. The V gene end was trimmed by 0 bases and the J gene end by 2 bases; junction bases not matched to a gene: 11. This CDR3 reads CASSVAPTGKNTYNSPLHF. The CDR3 DNA is TGTGCCAGCAGCGTAGCCCCGACAGGGAAGAACACCTATAATTCACCCCTCCACTTT.

At least ten counts were recorded for this clonotype. The rearrangement links TRBV2 to TRBJ2-5; D gene uncertain. The germline V gene encodes CDR1 SNHLY and CDR2 FYNNEI. The CDR3 is made up of 12 amino acids. V was cut by 9 bases and J by 5 bases, with 13 bases left in between. CDR3 loop: CARDGPEETQYF. Written as DNA, the CDR3 is TGTGCCAGAGACGGACCCGAGGAGACCCAGTACTTC.

This clonotype was found a few times. This chain connects TRBV5-1 to TRBJ2-2, with a tentative D call TRBD1 (6 bases). This CDR3 contains 20 residues. Germline CDR1 reads SGHRS; CDR2 reads YFSETQ. V gave up 1 base and J gave up 7 bases, with 29 bases separating them. The DNA of the CDR3 is TGCGCCAGCAGCTTGTGGGAAACCGGGACAAGAGGAATCAGAGGCGGGGAGCTGTTTTTT. It translates to CASSLWETGTRGIRGGELFF. The full variable domain, with the rest looked up from reference TRBV5-1 and TRBJ2-2, is KAGVTQTPRYLIKTRGQQVTLSCSPISGHRSVSWYQQTPGQGLQFLFEYFSETQRNKGNFPGRFSGRQFSNSRSEMNVSTLELGDSALYLCASSLWETGTRGIRGGELFFGEGSRLTVL.

This clonotype was observed at least ten times. CDR3 loop: CSVAPTGEGETQYF. As DNA, the CDR3 is TGCAGCGTTGCTCCGACAGGGGAGGGTGAGACCCAGTACTTC. The rearrangement joins TRBV29-1 to TRBJ2-5; D perhaps matches TRBD1 (8 bases). This CDR3 is built from 14 residues. V shed 4 bases and J shed 5 bases, with 17 bases lying between them. Germline CDR1 reads SQVTM; CDR2 reads ANQGSEA.

V and J are TRBV28 and TRBJ2-7; perhaps D is TRBD1 or TRBD2 (5 bases each). Germline lookup yields CDR1 MDHEN and CDR2 SYDVKM. This CDR3 has 13 amino acids. Trimming removed 6 bases at V and 7 bases at J, with 16 bases between. The CDR3 DNA reads TGTGCCAGCAGGGGGCCCGGGGATGAGGAGCAGTACGTC. It is translated as CASRGPGDEEQYV.

The chain joins TRBV4-3 to TRBJ1-2; the D gene is possibly TRBD1 (5 bases). The CDR3 totals 16 residues. The V and J ends lost 0 bases and 0 bases respectively, with 11 bases between them. Germline V gene lookup returns CDR1 LGHNA and CDR2 YSLEER. CDR3 sequence: CASSQDIRVANYGYTF. DNA for the CDR3: TGCGCCAGCAGCCAAGATATCAGGGTAGCTAACTATGGCTACACCTTC.

The sample holds many counts of this clonotype. This chain links TRBV6-1 with TRBJ2-4; TRBD2 might be the D (5 bases). The CDR3 length is 11 residues. V lost 8 bases, J lost 8 bases, and 10 bases lay in between. In germline, CDR1 is MNHNS, CDR2 SASEGT. The DNA of the CDR3 is TGTGCCAGCTCTGTGAGGGACATTCAGTACTTC. Protein: CASSVRDIQYF.

Only a few counts were recorded for this clonotype. The chain carries TRBV10-3 and TRBJ2-7, with D possibly being TRBD2 (5 bases). This CDR3 has 13 residues. Trimming took 3 bases from V and 6 from J, leaving 12 bases between them. Germline assignment: CDR1 ENHRY and CDR2 SYGVKD. The CDR3 coding sequence is TGTGCCATCAGTGAAGAGGGATGGAGCGAGCAGTACTTC. Translating it yields CAISEEGWSEQYF.

This clonotype has at least ten counts. The chain has TRBV28 and TRBJ2-5, with unresolved D. The germline CDR1 and CDR2 sequences are MDHEN and SYDVKM. Trimming stripped 3 bases from V and 1 base from J, with 12 bases between. The CDR3 has 15 residues. The CDR3 loop reads CASSLVSAIQETQYF. The CDR3 DNA follows: TGTGCCAGCAGTTTGGTTTCAGCGATCCAAGAGACCCAGTACTTC.

The chain links TRBV28 to TRBJ1-1; D is unresolved. V was pared by 2 bases and J by 8 bases, with 9 bases between. Germline values: CDR1 MDHEN, CDR2 SYDVKM. The CDR3 sequence is 12 residues long. This CDR3 is CASSLVLKEAFF. Here the CDR3 DNA reads TGTGCCAGCAGTTTAGTGCTTAAGGAAGCTTTCTTT.

This clonotype was seen many times. The rearrangement uses TRBV5-1 and TRBJ2-7; TRBD2 agrees at 10 bases. Unmatched junction bases numbered 5, after V lost 1 base and J lost 4 bases. The CDR3 spans 15 residues. Germline V lookup: CDR1 SGHRS, CDR2 YFSETQ. The CDR3 sequence: CASSLQRTSGYEQYF. For the CDR3, the DNA is TGCGCCAGCAGCTTGCAGAGGACTAGCGGTTACGAGCAGTACTTC.